The rows below give T cell receptor beta chains drawn from one sample of a study of cytomegalovirus exposure and HLA in healthy donors. TCRdb's table, derived via immunoSEQ multiplex PCR, lists solely in-frame clones and lacks some. Here the sample spans approximately 110,000 clones, 73% being singletons. The sequenced material came from PBMCs. The origin of the receptors is a man in his forties in good health and CMV-seronegative. The CDR3 runs from the conserved cysteine through the conserved F or W. A D gene is named only where the DNA matches it firmly. Not all rows give a size; the values are once, few, many and, for expanded clones, a class.

D: .; size: .; J: TRBJ2-3; V: TRBV7-9; DNA: TGTGCCAGCAGCTCACCCGAGGCAGTGGGTGATACGCAGTATTTT; CDR3: CASSSPEAVGDTQYF
D: .; size: .; J: TRBJ2-3; V: TRBV2; DNA: TGTGCCAGCAGAACATCCCCTAGCACAGATACGCAGTATTTT; CDR3: CASRTSPSTDTQYF
D: .; size: .; J: TRBJ2-1; V: TRBV7-3; DNA: TGTGCCAGCAGCTTGGTCAGTACCTACAATGAGCAGTTCTTC; CDR3: CASSLVSTYNEQFF
D: .; size: .; J: TRBJ1-3; V: TRBV30; DNA: TGTGCCTGGAGTCCCGGTTACCTAAACACCATATATTTT; CDR3: CAWSPGYLNTIYF
D: TRBD2; size: few; J: TRBJ2-7; V: TRBV4-1; DNA: TGCGCCAGCAGCCAAGCCGGCGCGGGACTAGCGGGGGGAAAGAGCTCCTACGAGCAGTACTTC; CDR3: CASSQAGAGLAGGKSSYEQYF
D: .; size: .; J: TRBJ2-3; V: TRBV29-1; DNA: TGCAGCGTTGAATCTGCGCCACGGGGTGGCCCAGATACGCAGTATTTT; CDR3: CSVESAPRGGPDTQYF
D: .; size: .; J: TRBJ2-5; V: TRBV7-2; DNA: TGTGCCAGCAGTCGGGTCCCCTCAGAGACCCAGTACTTC; CDR3: CASSRVPSETQYF
D: TRBD1; size: .; J: TRBJ1-1; V: TRBV7-9; DNA: TGTGCCAGCAGCAGGACAGGGGGAAGTGTCGGAGCTTTCTTT; CDR3: CASSRTGGSVGAFF
D: TRBD2; size: few; J: TRBJ2-7; V: TRBV7-9; DNA: TGTGCCAGCAGCTTAGCGGGGGGGAAAGCTTACGAGCAGTACTTC; CDR3: CASSLAGGKAYEQYF
D: .; size: .; J: TRBJ2-1; V: TRBV5-1; DNA: TGCGCCAGCTGTTGGGGTGGAGGCGGGCCCGGCGATGAGCAGTTCTTC; CDR3: CASCWGGGGPGDEQFF
D: .; size: .; J: TRBJ1-1; V: TRBV6-6; DNA: TGTGCCAGCAGTAAACTACAGGGTTCCACTGAAGCTTTCTTT; CDR3: CASSKLQGSTEAFF
D: .; size: .; J: TRBJ1-5; V: TRBV4-1; DNA: TGCGCCAGCAGCCAAGCTGGCAATCAGCCCCAGCATTTT; CDR3: CASSQAGNQPQHF
D: TRBD1; size: .; J: TRBJ1-1; V: TRBV11-3; DNA: TGTGCCAGCAGCAAGGGACAGCTGAACACTGAAGCTTTCTTT; CDR3: CASSKGQLNTEAFF
D: TRBD1; size: .; J: TRBJ1-6; V: TRBV2; DNA: TGTGCCAGCAGGCAGACAGGGGGAGTTGATTCACCCCTCCACTTT; CDR3: CASRQTGGVDSPLHF
D: TRBD1; size: .; J: TRBJ1-5; V: TRBV18; DNA: TGTGCCAGCTCACCGACAGGGAACAGCAATCAGCCCCAGCATTTT; CDR3: CASSPTGNSNQPQHF
D: .; size: .; J: TRBJ1-5; V: TRBV10-3; DNA: TGTGCCATCAGTGAGTTGTCAGTTGAGGGTCATCAGCCCCAGCATTTT; CDR3: CAISELSVEGHQPQHF
D: .; size: .; J: TRBJ2-5; V: TRBV7-9; DNA: TGTGCCAGCAGCCCCCAAATCGTGGGGCGGGAGACCCAGTACTTC; CDR3: CASSPQIVGRETQYF
D: TRBD1; size: .; J: TRBJ2-2; V: TRBV7-9; DNA: TGTGCCAGCAGCTTAGCCGGGACAGGGGCGGGCACCGGGGAGCTGTTTTTT; CDR3: CASSLAGTGAGTGELFF
D: TRBD1; size: .; J: TRBJ1-3; V: TRBV2; DNA: TGTGCCAGCAGTGGGGGACAGGCCGGAAACACCATATATTTT; CDR3: CASSGGQAGNTIYF
D: .; size: .; J: TRBJ1-2; V: TRBV7-2; DNA: TGTGCCAGCAGCTTAAGGGGGGGATGGGATGGCTACACCTTC; CDR3: CASSLRGGWDGYTF
D: .; size: .; J: TRBJ2-5; V: TRBV30; DNA: TGTGCCTGGAGCACTAACTACCAAGAGACCCAGTACTTC; CDR3: CAWSTNYQETQYF
D: .; size: .; J: TRBJ2-5; V: TRBV5-6; DNA: TGTGCCAGCTACCTCGGGGAGACCCAGTACTTC; CDR3: CASYLGETQYF
D: .; size: .; J: TRBJ1-6; V: TRBV5-4; DNA: TGTGCCAGCAGCCCAGGGGTCCGTAATTCGCCCCTCCACTTT; CDR3: CASSPGVRNSPLHF